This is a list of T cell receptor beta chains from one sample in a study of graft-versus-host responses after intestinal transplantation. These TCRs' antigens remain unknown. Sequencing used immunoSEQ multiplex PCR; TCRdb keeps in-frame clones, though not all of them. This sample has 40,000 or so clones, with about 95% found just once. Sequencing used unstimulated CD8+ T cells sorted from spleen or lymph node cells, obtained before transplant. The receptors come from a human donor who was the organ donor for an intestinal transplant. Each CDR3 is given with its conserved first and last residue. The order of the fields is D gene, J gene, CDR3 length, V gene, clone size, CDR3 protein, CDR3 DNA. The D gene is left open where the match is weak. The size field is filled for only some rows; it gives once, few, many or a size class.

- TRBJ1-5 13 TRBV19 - CASSIDRAQPQHF TGTGCCAGTAGTATAGACAGGGCCCAGCCCCAGCATTTT
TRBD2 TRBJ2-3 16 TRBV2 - CASSGTGGGYTDTQYF TGTGCCAGCAGTGGCACGGGCGGGGGGTACACAGATACGCAGTATTTT
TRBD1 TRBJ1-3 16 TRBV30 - CAWSVLGTGNGNTIYF TGTGCCTGGAGTGTACTCGGGACAGGGAATGGAAACACCATATATTTT
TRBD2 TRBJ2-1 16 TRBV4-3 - CASSQGLAGAYNEQFF TGCGCCAGCAGCCAAGGTCTAGCGGGGGCCTACAATGAGCAGTTCTTC
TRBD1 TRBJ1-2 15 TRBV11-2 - CASSFGAGGDYGYTF TGTGCCAGCAGCTTTGGGGCAGGGGGCGACTATGGCTACACCTTC
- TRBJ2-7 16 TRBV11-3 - CASSLEGQSTAYEQYF TGTGCCAGCAGCTTAGAGGGACAATCAACAGCCTACGAGCAGTACTTC
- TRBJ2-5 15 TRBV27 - CASSWSSRPQETQYF TGTGCCAGCAGTTGGAGTTCGCGGCCCCAAGAGACCCAGTACTTC
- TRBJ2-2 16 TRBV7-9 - CASSPLHLGVSGELFF TGTGCCAGCAGCCCTCTTCACTTGGGGGTTTCCGGGGAGCTGTTTTTT
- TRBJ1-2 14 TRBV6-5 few CASSYSEGAGGYTF TGTGCCAGCAGTTACTCTGAGGGCGCGGGTGGCTACACCTTC
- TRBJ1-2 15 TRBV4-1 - CASSQEVDSNYGYTF TGCGCCAGCAGCCAAGAAGTGGACAGTAACTATGGCTACACCTTC
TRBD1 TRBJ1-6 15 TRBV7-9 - CASSAGTGYNSPLHF TGTGCCAGCAGCGCAGGGACAGGTTATAATTCACCCCTCCACTTT
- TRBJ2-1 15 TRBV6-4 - CASSDDRSGIDEQFF TGTGCCAGCAGTGACGATCGATCAGGGATCGATGAGCAGTTCTTC
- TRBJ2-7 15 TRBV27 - CASSLRRPSPYEQYF TGTGCCAGCAGTTTAAGGCGTCCCTCTCCCTACGAGCAGTACTTC
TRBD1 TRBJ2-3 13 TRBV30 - CAWDRTGSDTQYF TGTGCCTGGGACCGGACAGGGTCAGATACGCAGTATTTT
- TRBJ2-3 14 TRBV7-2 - CASSPRGPEDTQYF TGTGCCAGCAGCCCCCGGGGGCCCGAAGATACGCAGTATTTT
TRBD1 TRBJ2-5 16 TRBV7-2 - CASSLGTGLRRETQYF TGTGCCAGCAGCTTAGGGACAGGGTTGCGTCGAGAGACCCAGTACTTC
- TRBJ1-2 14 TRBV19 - CASSIDPRNYGYTF TGTGCCAGTAGTATAGATCCGAGGAACTATGGCTACACCTTC
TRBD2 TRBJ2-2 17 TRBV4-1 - CASSQMTSGGAVGELFF TGCGCCAGCAGCCAAATGACTAGCGGGGGGGCGGTCGGGGAGCTGTTTTTT
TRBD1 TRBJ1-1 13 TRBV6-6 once CASRDREGTEAFF TGTGCCAGCAGAGACAGGGAGGGCACTGAAGCTTTCTTT
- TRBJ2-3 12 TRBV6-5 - CASSQDGDTQYF TGTGCCAGCAGCCAGGACGGGGATACGCAGTATTTT
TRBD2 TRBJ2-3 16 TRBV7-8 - CASSLASWGGRDTQYF TGTGCCAGCAGCTTAGCGAGTTGGGGGGGGAGGGATACGCAGTATTTT
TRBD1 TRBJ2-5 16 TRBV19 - CASSRPRQGEGETQYF TGTGCCAGTAGTAGACCACGACAGGGGGAAGGGGAGACCCAGTACTTC
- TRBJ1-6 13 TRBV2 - CASTVVSNSPLHF TGTGCCTCCACGGTAGTGAGTAATTCACCCCTCCACTTT
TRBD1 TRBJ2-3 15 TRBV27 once CASSLGQGALDTQYF TGTGCCAGCAGTTTGGGACAGGGTGCATTGGATACGCAGTATTTT
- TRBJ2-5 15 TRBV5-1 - CASSLTEASSETQYF TGCGCCAGCAGCTTGACGGAGGCATCGTCAGAGACCCAGTACTTC
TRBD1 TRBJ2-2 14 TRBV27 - CASSKGQGPGELFF TGTGCCAGCAGTAAGGGACAGGGTCCCGGGGAGCTGTTTTTT
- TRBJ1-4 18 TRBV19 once CASSIAALAHATNEKLFF TGTGCCAGTAGTATAGCCGCGTTGGCCCACGCAACTAATGAAAAACTGTTTTTT
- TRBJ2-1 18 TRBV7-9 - CASSLDPTWDSEGGEQFF TGTGCCAGCAGCCTGGACCCCACTTGGGACAGCGAGGGAGGTGAGCAGTTCTTC
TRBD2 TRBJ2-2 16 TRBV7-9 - CACPWDSGDVTGELFF TGTGCCTGCCCGTGGGATAGCGGGGATGTCACCGGGGAGCTGTTTTTT
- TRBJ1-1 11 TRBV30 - CAWTAPAEAFF TGTGCCTGGACCGCCCCCGCTGAAGCTTTCTTT
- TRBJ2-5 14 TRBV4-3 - CASSQDSSTETQYF TGCGCCAGCAGCCAAGATAGCAGTACGGAGACCCAGTACTTC
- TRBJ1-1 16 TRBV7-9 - CASSLGLGGSDTEAFF TGTGCCAGCAGCTTAGGGTTGGGGGGATCGGACACTGAAGCTTTCTTT
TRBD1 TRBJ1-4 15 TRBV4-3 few CASSQDQGANEKLFF TGCGCCAGCAGCCAAGATCAGGGGGCGAATGAAAAACTGTTTTTT
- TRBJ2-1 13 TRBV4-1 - CASSFYSYNEQFF TGCGCCAGCAGCTTCTACTCCTACAATGAGCAGTTCTTC
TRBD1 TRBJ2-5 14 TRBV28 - CASSLPTGRETQYF TGTGCCAGCAGTTTACCGACAGGGCGAGAGACCCAGTACTTC
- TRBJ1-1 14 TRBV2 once CASSEDRSNTEAFF TGTGCCAGCAGTGAAGACAGATCGAACACTGAAGCTTTCTTT
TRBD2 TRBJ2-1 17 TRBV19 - CASSTGTSGGSYNEQFF TGTGCCAGTAGTACAGGGACTAGCGGGGGGTCCTACAATGAGCAGTTCTTC
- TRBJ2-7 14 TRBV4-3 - CASSQGQALYEQYF TGCGCCAGCAGCCAAGGACAGGCCCTCTACGAGCAGTACTTC
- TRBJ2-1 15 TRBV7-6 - CASSFLFVAYNEQFF TGTGCCAGCAGCTTCTTATTCGTTGCGTACAATGAGCAGTTCTTC
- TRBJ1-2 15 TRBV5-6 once CASSLEITWTEGYTF TGTGCCAGCAGCTTGGAGATAACCTGGACGGAGGGCTACACCTTC
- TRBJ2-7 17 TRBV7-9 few CASSGPGTSEAPYEQYF TGTGCCAGCAGCGGACCCGGGACTTCAGAGGCCCCGTACGAGCAGTACTTC
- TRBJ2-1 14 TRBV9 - CASSVGRGVNEQFF TGTGCCAGCAGCGTAGGTAGAGGGGTGAACGAGCAGTTCTTC
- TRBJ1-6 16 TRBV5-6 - CASSLARVRVNSPLHF TGTGCCAGCAGCTTGGCCCGGGTGAGGGTAAATTCACCCCTCCACTTT
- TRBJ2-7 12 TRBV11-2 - CASSLGDGEQYF TGTGCCAGCAGCTTAGGAGACGGCGAGCAGTACTTC
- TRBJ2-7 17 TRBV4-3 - CASSQGFRQEPSYEQYF TGCGCCAGCAGCCAAGGGTTCCGACAGGAACCTTCCTACGAGCAGTACTTC
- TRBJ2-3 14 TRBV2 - CASRGGGSTDTQYF TGTGCCAGCAGGGGAGGGGGAAGCACAGATACGCAGTATTTT
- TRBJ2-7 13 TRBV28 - CASSLTDSYEQYF TGTGCCAGCAGTCTTACCGACAGCTACGAGCAGTACTTC
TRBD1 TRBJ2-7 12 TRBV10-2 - CASRVDRGEQYF TGCGCCAGCAGGGTAGACAGGGGCGAGCAGTACTTC
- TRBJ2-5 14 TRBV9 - CASSAGGTDETQYF TGTGCCAGCAGCGCCGGGGGGACAGATGAGACCCAGTACTTC
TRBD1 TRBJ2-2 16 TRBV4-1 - CASSQETGGYIGELFF TGCGCCAGCAGCCAAGAGACAGGGGGTTATATCGGGGAGCTGTTTTTT
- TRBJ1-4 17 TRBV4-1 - CASSQEGLGLEGEKLFF TGCGCCAGCAGCCAAGAAGGCCTAGGGTTAGAGGGTGAAAAACTGTTTTTT
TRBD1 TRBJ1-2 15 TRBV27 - CASSLATGGLYGYTF TGTGCCAGCAGTTTAGCGACAGGGGGCCTTTATGGCTACACCTTC
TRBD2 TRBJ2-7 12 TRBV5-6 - CASSLRGSEQYF TGTGCCAGCAGCCTGCGGGGGTCAGAGCAGTACTTC